This TCR beta chain was recovered during a study of T cell responses to AZD1222 COVID-19 vaccine. Findings of the study overall: The number of AZD1222 recipients seropositive at baseline was only six. Donors, mostly white British, included more females; clonal diversity was possibly underestimated. Sampled repertoires all dated from after the peak T cell response.

TCRdb keeps only in-frame clones here, not all; method: immunoSEQ multiplex PCR. The sample yields 110,000 or so clones, approximately 89% seen once. Note on this clone: Its target is unknown.

Sequenced here: peripheral blood, sampled on day 0 of MenACWY control vaccination. This receptor was identified in an adult in good health.

The CDR3 is CASSLGGPYGYTF. For the CDR3, the DNA is TGTGCCAGCAGCTTAGGGGGTCCCTATGGCTACACCTTC. The chain recombines TRBV7-3 with TRBJ1-2, with a tentative D call TRBD1 (5 bases). Germline V gene lookup returns CDR1 SGHTA and CDR2 FQGTGA. V gave up 2 bases and J gave up 4 bases, with 8 bases separating them. CDR3 size: 13 residues.